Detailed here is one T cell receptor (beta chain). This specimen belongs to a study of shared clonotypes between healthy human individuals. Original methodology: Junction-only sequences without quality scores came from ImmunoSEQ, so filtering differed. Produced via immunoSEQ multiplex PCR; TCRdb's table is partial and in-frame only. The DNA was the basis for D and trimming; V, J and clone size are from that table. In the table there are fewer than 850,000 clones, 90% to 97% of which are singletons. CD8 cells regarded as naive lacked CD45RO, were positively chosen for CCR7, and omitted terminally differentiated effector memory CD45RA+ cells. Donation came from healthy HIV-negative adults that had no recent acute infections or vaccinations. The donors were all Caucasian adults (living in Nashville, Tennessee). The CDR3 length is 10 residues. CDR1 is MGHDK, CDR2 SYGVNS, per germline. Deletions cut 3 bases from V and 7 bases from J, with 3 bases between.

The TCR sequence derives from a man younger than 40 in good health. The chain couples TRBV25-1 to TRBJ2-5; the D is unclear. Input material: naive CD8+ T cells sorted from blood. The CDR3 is CASSDMTQYF. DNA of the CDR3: TGTGCCAGCAGTGATATGACCCAGTACTTC.